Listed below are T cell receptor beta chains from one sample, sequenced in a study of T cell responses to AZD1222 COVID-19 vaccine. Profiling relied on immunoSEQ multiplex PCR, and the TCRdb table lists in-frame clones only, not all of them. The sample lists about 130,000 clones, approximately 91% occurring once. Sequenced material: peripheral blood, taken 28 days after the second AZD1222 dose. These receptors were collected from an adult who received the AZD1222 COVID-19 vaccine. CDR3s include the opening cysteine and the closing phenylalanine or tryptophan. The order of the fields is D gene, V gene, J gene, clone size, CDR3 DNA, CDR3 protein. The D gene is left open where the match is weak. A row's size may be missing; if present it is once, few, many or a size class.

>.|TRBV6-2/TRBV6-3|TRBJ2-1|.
TGTGCCAGCAGTTACGGGTATGTCAATGAGCAGTTCTTC
CASSYGYVNEQFF
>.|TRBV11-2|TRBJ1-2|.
TGTGCCAGCAGCCCCGACAGCTTTAACTATGGCTACACCTTC
CASSPDSFNYGYTF
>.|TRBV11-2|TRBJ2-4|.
TGTGCCACCCGACTACGGGGGCAGGGGGGGAACATTCAGTACTTC
CATRLRGQGGNIQYF
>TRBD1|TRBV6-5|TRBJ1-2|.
TGTGCCAGCAGGGGGGGACAGGAGCATGGCTACACCTTC
CASRGGQEHGYTF
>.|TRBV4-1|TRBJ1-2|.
TGCGCCAGCAGCCAAGGGAGGTCGTATGGCTACACCTTC
CASSQGRSYGYTF
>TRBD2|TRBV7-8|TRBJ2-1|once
TGTGCCAGCAGCTTCTCCATAGCGGGAGGCCATGAGCAGTTCTTC
CASSFSIAGGHEQFF
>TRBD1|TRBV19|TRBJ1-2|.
TGTGCCAGTAGTACGACAGGGGGCTCGGGTGGCTACACCTTC
CASSTTGGSGGYTF
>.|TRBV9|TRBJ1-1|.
TGTGCCAGCAGCGTGACTTCCGACGGGACCCGAGCTTTCTTT
CASSVTSDGTRAFF
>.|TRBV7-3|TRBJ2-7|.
TGTGCCAGCAGCTTAATCAGAGGTCAAAGAAGCGAGCAGTACTTC
CASSLIRGQRSEQYF
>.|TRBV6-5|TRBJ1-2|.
TGTGCCAGCAGCAAATCGGGATACCCGAACTATGGCTACACCTTC
CASSKSGYPNYGYTF
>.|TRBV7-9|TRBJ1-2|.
TGTGCCAGCAGCTTAGAGGGAAAGTATGGCTACACCTTC
CASSLEGKYGYTF
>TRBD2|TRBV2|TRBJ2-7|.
TGTGCCAGCAGTGACAACAGGGGGAGGTTGACTAGCGGGAGTGAGGCCTACGAGCAGTACTTC
CASSDNRGRLTSGSEAYEQYF
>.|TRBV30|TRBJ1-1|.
TGTGCCTGCTATCAAAAGCGGGAAGCTTTCTTT
CACYQKREAFF